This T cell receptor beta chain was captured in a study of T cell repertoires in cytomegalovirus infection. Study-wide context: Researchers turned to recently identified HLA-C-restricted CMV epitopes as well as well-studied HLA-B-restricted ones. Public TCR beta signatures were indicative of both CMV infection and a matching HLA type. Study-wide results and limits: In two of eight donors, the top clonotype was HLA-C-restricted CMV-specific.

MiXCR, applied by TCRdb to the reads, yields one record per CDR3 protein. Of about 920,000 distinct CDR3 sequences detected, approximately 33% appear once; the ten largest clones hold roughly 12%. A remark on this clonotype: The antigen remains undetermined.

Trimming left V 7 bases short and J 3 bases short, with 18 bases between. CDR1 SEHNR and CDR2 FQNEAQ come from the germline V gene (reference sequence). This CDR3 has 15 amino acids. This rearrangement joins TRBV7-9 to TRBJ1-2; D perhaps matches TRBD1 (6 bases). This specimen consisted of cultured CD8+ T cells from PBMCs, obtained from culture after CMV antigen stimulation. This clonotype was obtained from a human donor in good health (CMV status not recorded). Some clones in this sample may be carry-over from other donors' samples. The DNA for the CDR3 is TGTGCCAGCATCCCGGGACACGCGACTCACTATGGCTACACCTTC. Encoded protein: CASIPGHATHYGYTF.